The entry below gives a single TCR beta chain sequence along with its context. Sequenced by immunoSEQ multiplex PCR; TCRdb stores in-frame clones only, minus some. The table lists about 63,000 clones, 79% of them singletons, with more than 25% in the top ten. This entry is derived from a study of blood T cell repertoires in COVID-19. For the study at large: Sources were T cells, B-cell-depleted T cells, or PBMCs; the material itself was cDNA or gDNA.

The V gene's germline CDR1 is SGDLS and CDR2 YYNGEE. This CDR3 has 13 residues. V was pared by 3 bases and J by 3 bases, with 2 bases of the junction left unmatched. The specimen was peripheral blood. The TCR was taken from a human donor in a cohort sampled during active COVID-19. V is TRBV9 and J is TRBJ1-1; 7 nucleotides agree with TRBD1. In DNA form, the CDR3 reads TGTGCCAGCAGCGCTACAGGGGACACTGAAGCTTTCTTT. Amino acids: CASSATGDTEAFF.